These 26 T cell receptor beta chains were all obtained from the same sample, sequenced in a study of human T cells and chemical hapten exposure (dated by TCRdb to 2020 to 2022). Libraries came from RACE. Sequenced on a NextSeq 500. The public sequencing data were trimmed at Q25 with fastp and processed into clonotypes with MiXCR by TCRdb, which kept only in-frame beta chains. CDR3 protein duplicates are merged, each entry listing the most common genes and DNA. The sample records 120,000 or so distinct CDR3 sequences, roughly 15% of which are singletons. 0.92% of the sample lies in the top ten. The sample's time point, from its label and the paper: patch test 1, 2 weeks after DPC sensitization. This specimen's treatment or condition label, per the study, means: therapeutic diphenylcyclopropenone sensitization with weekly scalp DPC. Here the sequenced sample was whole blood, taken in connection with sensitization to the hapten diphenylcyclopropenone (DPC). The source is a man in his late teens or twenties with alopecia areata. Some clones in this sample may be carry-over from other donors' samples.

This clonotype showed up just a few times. The CDR3 sequence: CASLSGANVLTF. The CDR3 region has the DNA TGTGCCAGCCTCTCTGGGGCCAACGTCCTGACTTTC. The genes are TRBV6-5 and TRBJ2-6; D uncertain. CDR1 is MNHEY, CDR2 SVGAGI, per germline. The CDR3 is made up of 12 amino acids. V gave up 8 bases and J gave up 0 bases, with 2 bases separating them.

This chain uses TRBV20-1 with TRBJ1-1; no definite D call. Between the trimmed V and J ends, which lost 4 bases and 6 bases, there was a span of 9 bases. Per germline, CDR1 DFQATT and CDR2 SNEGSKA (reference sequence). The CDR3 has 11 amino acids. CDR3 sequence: CSATAYAEAFF. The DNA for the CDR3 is TGCAGTGCTACCGCCTACGCTGAAGCTTTCTTT.

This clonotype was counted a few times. This chain's CDR3 is CASSLLRHPNTGELFF. In DNA form, the CDR3 reads TGTGCCAGCAGCTTATTACGGCACCCAAACACCGGGGAGCTGTTTTTT. The rearrangement joins TRBV7-8 to TRBJ2-2; no firm D call. V dropped 2 bases and J dropped 2 bases, with 12 bases sitting between them. The CDR3 is 16 residues long. In germline, CDR1 is SGHVS, CDR2 FQNEAQ.

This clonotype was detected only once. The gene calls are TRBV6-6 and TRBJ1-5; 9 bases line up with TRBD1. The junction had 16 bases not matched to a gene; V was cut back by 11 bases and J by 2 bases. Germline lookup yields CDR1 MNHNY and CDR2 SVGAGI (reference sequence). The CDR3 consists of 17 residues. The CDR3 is CAGKSGTGHLGNQPQHF. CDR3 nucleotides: TGTGCCGGCAAATCCGGGACAGGGCATCTTGGCAATCAGCCCCAGCATTTT.

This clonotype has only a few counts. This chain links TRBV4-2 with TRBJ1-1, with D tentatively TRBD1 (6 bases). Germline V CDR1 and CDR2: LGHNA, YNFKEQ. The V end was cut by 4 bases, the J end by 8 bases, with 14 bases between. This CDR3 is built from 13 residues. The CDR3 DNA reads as TGTGCCAGCAGCCTAGGGCCGGACAGCGAAGCTTTCTTT. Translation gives CASSLGPDSEAFF.

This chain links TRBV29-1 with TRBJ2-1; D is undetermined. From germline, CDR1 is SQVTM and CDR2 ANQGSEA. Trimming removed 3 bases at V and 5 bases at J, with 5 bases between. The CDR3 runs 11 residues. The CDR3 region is CSVDGHNEQFF. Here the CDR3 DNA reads TGCAGCGTTGATGGGCACAATGAGCAGTTCTTC.

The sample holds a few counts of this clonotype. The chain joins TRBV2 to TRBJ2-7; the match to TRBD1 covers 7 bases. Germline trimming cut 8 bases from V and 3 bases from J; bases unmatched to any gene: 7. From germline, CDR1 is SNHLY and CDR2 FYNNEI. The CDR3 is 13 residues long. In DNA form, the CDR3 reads TGTGCCAGCGTTGGCAGGGGGAACTACGAGCAGTACTTC. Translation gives CASVGRGNYEQYF.

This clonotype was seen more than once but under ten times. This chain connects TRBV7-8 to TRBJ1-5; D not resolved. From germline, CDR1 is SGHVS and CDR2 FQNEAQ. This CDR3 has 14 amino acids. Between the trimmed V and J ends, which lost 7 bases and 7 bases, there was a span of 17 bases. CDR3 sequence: CASTILKRGQPQHF. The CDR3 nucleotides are TGTGCCAGCACCATACTTAAGAGAGGGCAGCCCCAGCATTTT.

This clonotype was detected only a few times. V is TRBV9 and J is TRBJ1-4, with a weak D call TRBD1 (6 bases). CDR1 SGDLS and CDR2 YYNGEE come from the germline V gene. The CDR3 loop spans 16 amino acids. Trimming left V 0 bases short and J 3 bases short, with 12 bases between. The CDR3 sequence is CASSVGLGGSNEKLFF. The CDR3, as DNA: TGTGCCAGCAGCGTAGGGTTAGGGGGTTCTAATGAAAAACTGTTTTTT.

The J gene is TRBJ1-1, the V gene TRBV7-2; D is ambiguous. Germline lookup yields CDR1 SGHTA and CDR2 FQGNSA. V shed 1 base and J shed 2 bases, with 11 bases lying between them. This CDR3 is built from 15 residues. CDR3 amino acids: CASSLVTAANTEAFF. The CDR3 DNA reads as TGTGCCAGCAGCTTAGTTACGGCAGCAAACACTGAAGCTTTCTTT.

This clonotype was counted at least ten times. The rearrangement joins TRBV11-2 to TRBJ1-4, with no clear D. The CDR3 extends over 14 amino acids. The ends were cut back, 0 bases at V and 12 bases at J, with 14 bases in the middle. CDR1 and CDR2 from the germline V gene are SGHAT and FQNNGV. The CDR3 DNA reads TGTGCCAGCAGCTTAGACGGGCCCCGATTGGAACTGTTTTTT. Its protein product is CASSLDGPRLELFF.

The CDR3 bases are TGCAGCGCCGAGGGGACAGGGACAACTAATGAAAAACTGTTTTTT. It specifies CSAEGTGTTNEKLFF. The chain has TRBV29-1 and TRBJ1-4, with 9 bases aligning to TRBD1. In germline, CDR1 is SQVTM, CDR2 ANQGSEA. The junction had 6 bases not matched to a gene; V was cut back by 7 bases and J by 0 bases. The CDR3 length is 15 residues.

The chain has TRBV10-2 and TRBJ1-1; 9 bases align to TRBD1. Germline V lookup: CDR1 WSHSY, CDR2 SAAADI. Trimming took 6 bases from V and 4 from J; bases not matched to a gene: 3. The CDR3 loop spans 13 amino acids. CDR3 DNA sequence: TGCGCCAGCAGCGGGACAGGGAGCACTGAAGCTTTCTTT. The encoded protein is CASSGTGSTEAFF.

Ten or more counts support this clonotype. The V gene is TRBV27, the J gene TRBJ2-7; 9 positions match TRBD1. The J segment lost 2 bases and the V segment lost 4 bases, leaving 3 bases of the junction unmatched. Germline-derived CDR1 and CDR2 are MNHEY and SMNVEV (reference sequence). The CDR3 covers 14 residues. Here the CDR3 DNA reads TGTGCCAGCAGTTCTGGGACAGGGCCCTACGAGCAGTACTTC. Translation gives CASSSGTGPYEQYF.

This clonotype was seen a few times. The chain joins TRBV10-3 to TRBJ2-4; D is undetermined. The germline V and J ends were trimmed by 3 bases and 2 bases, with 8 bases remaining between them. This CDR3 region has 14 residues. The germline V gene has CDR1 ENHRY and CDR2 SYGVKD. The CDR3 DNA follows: TGTGCCATCAGTGAACCAGGATCCAAAAACATTCAGTACTTC. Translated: CAISEPGSKNIQYF.

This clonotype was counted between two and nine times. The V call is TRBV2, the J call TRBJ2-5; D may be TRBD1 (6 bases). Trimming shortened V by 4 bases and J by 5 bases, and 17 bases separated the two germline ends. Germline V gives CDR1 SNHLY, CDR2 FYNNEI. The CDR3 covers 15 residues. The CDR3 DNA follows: TGTGCCAGCAGTGGTATCCTCAGGGGTAGCGAGACCCAGTACTTC. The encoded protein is CASSGILRGSETQYF.

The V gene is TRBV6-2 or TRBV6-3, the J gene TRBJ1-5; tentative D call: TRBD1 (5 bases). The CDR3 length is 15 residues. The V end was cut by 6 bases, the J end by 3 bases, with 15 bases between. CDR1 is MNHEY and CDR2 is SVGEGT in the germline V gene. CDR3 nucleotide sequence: TGTGCCAGCAGAAGGGGTTCTACCTACAATCAGCCCCAGCATTTT. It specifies CASRRGSTYNQPQHF.

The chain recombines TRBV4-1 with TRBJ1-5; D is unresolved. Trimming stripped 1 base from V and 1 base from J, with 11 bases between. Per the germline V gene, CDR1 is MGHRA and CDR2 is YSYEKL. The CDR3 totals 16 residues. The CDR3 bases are TGCGCCAGCAGCCAAGTTGAAGGGAAGAGCAATCAGCCCCAGCATTTT. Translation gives CASSQVEGKSNQPQHF.

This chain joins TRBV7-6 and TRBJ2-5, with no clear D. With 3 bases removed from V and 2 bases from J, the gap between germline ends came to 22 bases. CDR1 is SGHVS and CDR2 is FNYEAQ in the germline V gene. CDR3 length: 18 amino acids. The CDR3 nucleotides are TGTGCCAGCAGCTTCCTCCCCTCGTATTCAACCATTCAAGAGACCCAGTACTTC. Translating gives CASSFLPSYSTIQETQYF.

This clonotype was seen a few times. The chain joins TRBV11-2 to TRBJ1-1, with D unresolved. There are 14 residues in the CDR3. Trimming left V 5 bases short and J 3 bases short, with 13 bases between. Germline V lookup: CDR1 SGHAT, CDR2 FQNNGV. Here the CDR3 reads CASSPGVLDTEAFF. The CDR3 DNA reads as TGTGCCAGCAGCCCCGGGGTATTGGACACTGAAGCTTTCTTT. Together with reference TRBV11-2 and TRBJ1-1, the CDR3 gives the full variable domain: EAGVAQSPRYKIIEKRQSVAFWCNPISGHATLYWYQQILGQGPKLLIQFQNNGVVDDSQLPKDRFSAERLKGVDSTLKIQPAKLEDSAVYLCASSPGVLDTEAFFGQGTRLTVV.

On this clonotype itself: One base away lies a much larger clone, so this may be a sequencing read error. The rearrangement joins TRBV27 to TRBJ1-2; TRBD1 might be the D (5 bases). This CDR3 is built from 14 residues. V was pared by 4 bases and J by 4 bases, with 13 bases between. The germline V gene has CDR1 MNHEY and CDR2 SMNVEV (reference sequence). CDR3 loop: CASSSAVRAYGYTF. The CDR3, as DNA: TGTGCCAGCAGTTCAGCGGTCAGGGCCTATGGCTACACCTTC.

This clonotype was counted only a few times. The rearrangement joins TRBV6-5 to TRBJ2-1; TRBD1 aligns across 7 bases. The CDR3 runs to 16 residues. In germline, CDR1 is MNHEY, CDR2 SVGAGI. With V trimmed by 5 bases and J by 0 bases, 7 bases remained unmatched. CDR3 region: CASSTPDRSSYNEQFF. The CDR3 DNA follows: TGTGCCAGCAGTACCCCGGACAGGAGCTCCTACAATGAGCAGTTCTTC.

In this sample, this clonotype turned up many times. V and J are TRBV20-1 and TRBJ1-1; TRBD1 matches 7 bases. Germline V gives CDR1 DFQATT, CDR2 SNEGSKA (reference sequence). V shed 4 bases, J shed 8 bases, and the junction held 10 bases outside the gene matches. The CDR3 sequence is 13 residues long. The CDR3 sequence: CSAIIDREKEAFF. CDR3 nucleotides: TGCAGTGCTATAATCGACAGGGAAAAGGAAGCTTTCTTT.

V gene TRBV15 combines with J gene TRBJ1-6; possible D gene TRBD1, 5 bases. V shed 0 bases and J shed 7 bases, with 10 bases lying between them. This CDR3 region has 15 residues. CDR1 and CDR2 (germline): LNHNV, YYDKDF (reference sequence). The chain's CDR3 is CATSREKGHNSPLHF. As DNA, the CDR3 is TGTGCCACCAGCAGAGAGAAGGGGCACAATTCACCCCTCCACTTT.

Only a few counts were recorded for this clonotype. The CDR3 sequence: CASSSHSNTGELFF. CDR3 sequence (DNA): TGTGCCAGCAGTTCTCACTCGAACACCGGGGAGCTGTTTTTT. This chain uses TRBV6-6 with TRBJ2-2; D call uncertain. Germline-derived CDR1 and CDR2 are MNHNY and SVGAGI (reference sequence). V lost 4 bases and J lost 0, with 6 bases in between. This CDR3 is 14 amino acids long.

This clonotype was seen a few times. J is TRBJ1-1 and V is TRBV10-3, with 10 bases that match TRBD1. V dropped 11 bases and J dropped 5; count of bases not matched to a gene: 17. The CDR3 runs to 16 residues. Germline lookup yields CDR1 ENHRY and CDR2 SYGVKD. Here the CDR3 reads CASKTGTGEMGTEAFF. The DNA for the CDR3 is TGTGCCTCAAAAACCGGGACAGGGGAAATGGGGACTGAAGCTTTCTTT.